This TCR beta chain was obtained from a study of CD8 T cells in ankylosing spondylitis. Study-wide points: A motif of 7 or 8 highly homologous TCR beta variants was seen as apparently characteristic of ankylosing spondylitis blood.

The germline gives CDR1 DFQATT, CDR2 SNEGSKA (reference sequence). This CDR3 has 11 amino acids. V dropped 5 bases and J dropped 7 bases, with 11 bases sitting between them. As for this clonotype: What it recognizes is unknown.

By quantitative 5'-RACE with molecular barcodes, the TCR beta libraries were made. From the 5' RACE reads, TCRdb called clonotypes with MiXCR, one entry per CDR3 protein. The sample has a few hundred thousand distinct CDR3 sequences, roughly 17% seen once. This chain links TRBV20-1 with TRBJ1-1; the D is unclear. Sample: blood, either unsorted or a sorted T cell fraction (not recorded which). The TCR was taken from a male donor with ankylosing spondylitis. CDR3 sequence reads: CSAGTRSEAFF. In nucleotides, the CDR3 is TGCAGTGCTGGTACGAGGAGTGAAGCTTTCTTT.